This T cell receptor (beta chain) was captured by sequencing in a study of regulatory T cells in long-lasting Graves disease. Germline V gene sequence: CDR1 SEHNR, CDR2 FQNEAQ (reference sequence). The CDR3 is 14 residues long. V shed 5 bases and J shed 0 bases, with 10 bases lying between them. This clonotype was recorded at least ten times. Described time point: newly diagnosed GD, antithyroid drugs for less than 3 months. The TCR library was made from RNA extracted from PBMCs. Arm-PCR of CDR3 regions with iRepertoire HTBI primers generated TCR beta libraries. MiXCR was run by TCRdb on the multiplex PCR reads, yielding one entry per CDR3 protein. The data hold about 500,000 distinct CDR3 sequences, with around 12% observed a single time. These data also featured in a second study, about T cells in Graves' hyperthyroidism and ophthalmopathy. As reported in that work: Diagnoses were established using clinical symptoms, serum thyroxine and TRAb, thyroid ultrasound and orbital computed tomography. Most clonotypes that expanded in the thyroid above 0.001 also showed up in blood.

This material consisted of peripheral blood mononuclear cells (PBMCs), taken at new diagnosis, from a patient treated with antithyroid drugs. This sequence joins TRBV7-9 and TRBJ2-5; unclear D gene. This receptor was identified in a woman aged 25 to 39 with Graves disease. The CDR3 is CASSKTVYQETQYF. For the CDR3, the DNA is TGTGCCAGCAGCAAGACCGTGTACCAAGAGACCCAGTACTTC.